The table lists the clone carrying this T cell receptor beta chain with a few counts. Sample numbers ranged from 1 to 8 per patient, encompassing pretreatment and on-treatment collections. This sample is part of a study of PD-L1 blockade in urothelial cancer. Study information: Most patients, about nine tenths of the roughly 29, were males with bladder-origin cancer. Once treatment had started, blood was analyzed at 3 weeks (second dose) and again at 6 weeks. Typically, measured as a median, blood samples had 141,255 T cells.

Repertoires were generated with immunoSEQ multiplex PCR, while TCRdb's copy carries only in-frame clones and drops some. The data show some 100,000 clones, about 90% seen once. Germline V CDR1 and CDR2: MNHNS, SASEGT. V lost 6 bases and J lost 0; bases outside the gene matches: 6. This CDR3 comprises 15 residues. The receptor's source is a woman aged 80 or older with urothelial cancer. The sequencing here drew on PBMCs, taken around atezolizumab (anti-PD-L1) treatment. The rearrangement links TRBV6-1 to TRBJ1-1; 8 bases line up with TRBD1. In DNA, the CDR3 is TGTGCCAGCAGGGACAGGGCCCCCATGAACACTGAAGCTTTCTTT. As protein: CASRDRAPMNTEAFF.